This is a list of T cell receptor beta chains from one sample in a study of T cells in Graves' hyperthyroidism and ophthalmopathy. From the multiplex PCR reads, TCRdb called clonotypes with MiXCR, one entry per CDR3 protein. This repertoire shows around 290,000 distinct CDR3 sequences, 10% to 15% found once; its top ten account for 7.5% to 8%. Source material: blood. These receptors originate from a woman younger than 45 with Graves' hyperthyroidism that later progressed to Graves' ophthalmopathy. Each CDR3 is given with its conserved first and last residue. Each record gives: J gene, V gene, CDR3 length, CDR3 protein.

j_gene: TRBJ2-2; v_gene: TRBV3-1; len: 11; CDR3aa: CASRAGGELFF
j_gene: TRBJ2-6; v_gene: TRBV4-3; len: 16; CDR3aa: CASGIAVSSGANVLTF
j_gene: TRBJ1-6; v_gene: TRBV7-9; len: 15; CDR3aa: CASSLAGDRGSPLHF
j_gene: TRBJ2-7; v_gene: TRBV6-2/TRBV6-3; len: 12; CDR3aa: CASSPDLYEQYF
j_gene: TRBJ2-7; v_gene: TRBV6-2/TRBV6-3; len: 14; CDR3aa: CASSGTSGGHEQYF
j_gene: TRBJ2-1; v_gene: TRBV7-3; len: 19; CDR3aa: CASSLTGPVGTGGSNEQFF
j_gene: TRBJ1-2; v_gene: TRBV6-6; len: 14; CDR3aa: CASSYGGNNYGYTF
j_gene: TRBJ2-7; v_gene: TRBV28; len: 18; CDR3aa: CASSPPPGTGRASYEQYF
j_gene: TRBJ1-6; v_gene: TRBV19; len: 15; CDR3aa: CASSIATGANSPLHF
j_gene: TRBJ2-5; v_gene: TRBV20-1; len: 12; CDR3aa: CSASVQQETQYF
j_gene: TRBJ2-6; v_gene: TRBV9; len: 15; CDR3aa: CASSPTGSGANVLTF
j_gene: TRBJ2-1; v_gene: TRBV6-6; len: 12; CDR3aa: CASSYSPNEQFF
j_gene: TRBJ1-6; v_gene: TRBV30; len: 13; CDR3aa: CAWSQGGNSPLHF
j_gene: TRBJ1-6; v_gene: TRBV19; len: 12; CDR3aa: CASRFSDSPLHF
j_gene: TRBJ1-5; v_gene: TRBV18; len: 15; CDR3aa: CASSPQGGVGQPQHF
j_gene: TRBJ1-6; v_gene: TRBV3-1; len: 14; CDR3aa: CASSPRGDGSPLHF
j_gene: TRBJ1-1; v_gene: TRBV6-1; len: 16; CDR3aa: CASSEAVVNLNTEAFF
j_gene: TRBJ2-4; v_gene: TRBV27; len: 15; CDR3aa: CASSSVGQGKNIQYF
j_gene: TRBJ2-7; v_gene: TRBV6-2/TRBV6-3; len: 14; CDR3aa: CASSPWQGAGEQYF
j_gene: TRBJ2-3; v_gene: TRBV6-5; len: 13; CDR3aa: CASSYTAWDTQYF
j_gene: TRBJ2-7; v_gene: TRBV5-1; len: 15; CDR3aa: CASSLQRASSYEQYF
j_gene: TRBJ1-2; v_gene: TRBV28; len: 13; CDR3aa: CASSLGALYGYTF
j_gene: TRBJ1-3; v_gene: TRBV19; len: 21; CDR3aa: CASKALFPGQGSGKAGNTIYF
j_gene: TRBJ2-7; v_gene: TRBV27; len: 14; CDR3aa: CASSFRGPGYEQYF
j_gene: TRBJ2-3; v_gene: TRBV2; len: 13; CDR3aa: CASWRELTDTQYF
j_gene: TRBJ2-5; v_gene: TRBV7-9; len: 17; CDR3aa: CASSSTPRGREGETQYF
j_gene: TRBJ2-5; v_gene: TRBV25-1; len: 16; CDR3aa: CASSEYEAHGQETQYF
j_gene: TRBJ2-7; v_gene: TRBV15; len: 17; CDR3aa: CATSSFSGKDRTYEQYF
j_gene: TRBJ1-1; v_gene: TRBV10-3; len: 13; CDR3aa: CAISGTGATEAFF
j_gene: TRBJ2-7; v_gene: TRBV4-1; len: 13; CDR3aa: CASSPPEQDEQYF
j_gene: TRBJ2-3; v_gene: TRBV7-9; len: 14; CDR3aa: CASSLGPGADTQYF
j_gene: TRBJ2-3; v_gene: TRBV5-5; len: 13; CDR3aa: CASSFGVADTQYF
j_gene: TRBJ2-5; v_gene: TRBV27; len: 12; CDR3aa: CASRGGAETQYF